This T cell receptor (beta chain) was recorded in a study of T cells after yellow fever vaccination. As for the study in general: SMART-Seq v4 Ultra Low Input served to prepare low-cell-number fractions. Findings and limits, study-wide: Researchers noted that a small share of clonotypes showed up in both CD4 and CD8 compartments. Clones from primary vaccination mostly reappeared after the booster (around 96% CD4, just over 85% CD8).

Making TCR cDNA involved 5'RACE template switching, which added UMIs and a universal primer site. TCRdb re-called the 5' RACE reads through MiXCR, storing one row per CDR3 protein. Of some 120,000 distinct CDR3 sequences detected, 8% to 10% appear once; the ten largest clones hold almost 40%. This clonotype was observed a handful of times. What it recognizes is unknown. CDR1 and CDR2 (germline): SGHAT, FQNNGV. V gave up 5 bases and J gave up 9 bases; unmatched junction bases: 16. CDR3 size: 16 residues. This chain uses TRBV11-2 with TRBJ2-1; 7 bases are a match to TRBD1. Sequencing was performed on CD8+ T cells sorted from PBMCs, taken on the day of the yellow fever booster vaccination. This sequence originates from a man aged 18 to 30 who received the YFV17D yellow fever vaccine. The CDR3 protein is CASSAETGERGLEQFF. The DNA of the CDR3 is TGTGCCAGCAGCGCGGAAACTGGGGAGAGGGGGCTTGAGCAGTTCTTC.